This T cell receptor beta chain stems from a study of blood T cell repertoires in COVID-19 (dated by TCRdb to the early 2020s). For context, the study as a whole: The collaborator samples originated in the United States, Italy and Spain and spanned the acute and convalescent phases of COVID-19. The samples were drawn from the first 160 participants of the ongoing ImmuneRACE study and from 950 to 1,500 subjects provided by 6 global collaborators. The repertoires were made available in a free public database intended to serve as a resource for research on the immune response to SARS-CoV-2. The prospective study material was composed of cDNA or gDNA derived from T cells, B-cell-depleted T cells, or PBMCs. Where available, HLA class I and class II types were obtained from metadata supplied by the sample provider rather than from assay-based typing. Subjects who had been exposed to COVID-19, were actively infected with it, or had recovered from it provided the deeply sampled blood TCRbeta repertoires that made up the dataset. A de-identified subject ID, COVID-19 status, age in years and sex were almost always included in the sample metadata.

What the work shows at the level of the full study, not this receptor alone: How much clinical and demographic metadata was included differed by source and by participant, and the metadata was provided uncurated.

At one collaborating source in Seattle, patients were enrolled during active infection and were followed longitudinally through the course of disease. Each collaborating institution followed its own protocols to collect whole blood in K2EDTA tubes. Collaborator samples were shipped for TCRbeta analysis as frozen whole blood, isolated PBMCs, or DNA extracted from either sample type. Comment on this clone: There is no known antigen for this receptor. No much larger clonotype is one base removed from it; base qualities were not supplied.

TCRbeta CDR3 regions were amplified from genomic DNA by means of the immunoSEQ Assay, a bias-controlled multiplex PCR. The authors' analysis ran thus. Within the assay, amplification of reference gene primers was used to estimate how many nucleated cells each sample contained. To quantify the absolute abundance of each unique TCRbeta CDR3 rearrangement, sequence reads were collapsed and filtered. For each sample, productive Simpson clonality was calculated as the square root of Simpson's diversity index over productive rearrangements. Here the immuneACCESS table is served through TCRdb, limited to in-frame sequences with V and J called. Missing clones are a known gap in these copies; in checked studies unresolved V genes cover under half, and the rest lacks a known reason. V and J calls plus clone size are reproduced from that table; the DNA served to infer D and trimming. The sample has some 56,000 clones on record, 70% to 85% of them singletons. Under 14% of the sample rests with the top ten.

Germline trimming amounts to 7 bases on V and 6 bases on J, with 8 as the count of junction bases outside the gene matches. CDR1 and CDR2 (LNHDA, SQIVND) derive from the germline V gene (reference sequence). The CDR3 has 15 amino acids, counting the end cysteine and phenylalanine. The only DNA kept is the CDR3, 45 bases in frame from the first base. The chain is assembled from TRBV19 and TRBJ1-5, with 11 junctional bases fitting TRBD1. The source of this sequence is a man older than 75 with COVID-19, enrolled during active disease. Material: peripheral blood. At the DNA level, the sequence is TGTGCCAGTACCCTTCGGGGACAGGGGGGTCAGCCCCAGCATTTT. Its protein product is CASTLRGQGGQPQHF.